The 10 T cell receptor beta chains in this list originate from one sample, sequenced in a study of human T cells and chemical hapten exposure. TCRdb re-called the RACE reads through MiXCR, storing one row per CDR3 protein. The sample consists of 75,000 to 80,000 distinct CDR3 sequences, about 8.6% of them appearing once. Time point noted: healthy volunteer bleed at 6 weeks. Total RNA extraction was carried out from unfractionated whole blood. The sample was whole blood. The origin of the receptors is a female donor in good health. Some clones in this sample may be carry-over from other donors' samples.

This clonotype was recorded at least ten times. The rearrangement uses TRBV4-1 and TRBJ2-5, with 7 bases identical to TRBD1. The CDR3 has 15 amino acids. Germline CDR1 and CDR2: MGHRA and YSYEKL. The V and J ends lost 4 bases and 2 bases, in that order; junction bases with no gene match: 7. The CDR3 protein is CASSRRGRAQETQYF. The DNA of the CDR3 is TGCGCCAGCAGCCGTAGGGGGCGCGCGCAAGAGACCCAGTACTTC.

V is TRBV5-1 and J is TRBJ1-4; 8 bases are shared with TRBD1. In germline, CDR1 is SGHRS, CDR2 YFSETQ. This CDR3 is built from 15 residues. The V gene end was trimmed by 4 bases and the J gene end by 0 bases; junction bases not matched to a gene: 2. In nucleotides, the CDR3 is TGCGCCAGCAGCACGACAGGGGCAACTAATGAAAAACTGTTTTTT. Its translation: CASSTTGATNEKLFF. Variable domain in full (rest from reference TRBV5-1 and TRBJ1-4): KAGVTQTPRYLIKTRGQQVTLSCSPISGHRSVSWYQQTPGQGLQFLFEYFSETQRNKGNFPGRFSGRQFSNSRSEMNVSTLELGDSALYLCASSTTGATNEKLFFGSGTQLSVL.

This chain joins TRBV7-9 and TRBJ1-1; D unresolved. V was clipped by 1 base and J by 4 bases, with 10 bases between them. The CDR3 contains 14 residues. Germline CDR1 reads SEHNR; CDR2 reads FQNEAQ (reference sequence). In DNA, the CDR3 is TGTGCCAGCAGCTTAGTCCGGGGTTTCACTGAAGCTTTCTTT. It specifies CASSLVRGFTEAFF.

This clonotype was recorded many times. The V gene is TRBV7-9, the J gene TRBJ1-1; 8 bases line up with TRBD1. The CDR3 runs to 13 residues. V dropped 5 bases and J dropped 5; count of bases not matched to a gene: 4. CDR1 SEHNR and CDR2 FQNEAQ come from the germline V gene (reference sequence). CDR3 residues: CASSAWTGTEAFF. DNA for the CDR3: TGTGCCAGCAGCGCCTGGACAGGGACTGAAGCTTTCTTT.

This clonotype has just a few counts. The V gene is TRBV29-1, the J gene TRBJ2-3; 10 bases are a match to TRBD2. CDR1 and CDR2 (germline): SQVTM, ANQGSEA. The CDR3 runs 14 residues. Germline trimming cut 4 bases from V and 6 bases from J; bases unmatched to any gene: 7. The CDR3 reads CSVVPSGGLDTQYF. Here the CDR3 DNA reads TGCAGCGTTGTCCCTAGCGGGGGTCTCGATACGCAGTATTTT.

This clonotype has just a few counts. V and J are TRBV7-8 and TRBJ2-6; TRBD2 agrees at 7 bases. Losses at the gene ends were 1 base for V and 2 bases for J; bases not matched to a gene: 2. This CDR3 is built from 16 residues. From germline, CDR1 is SGHVS and CDR2 FQNEAQ. The CDR3 region has the DNA TGTGCCAGCAGCTTAGTCGCGGGGGCTGGGGCCAACGTCCTGACTTTC. Its translation is CASSLVAGAGANVLTF.

The rearrangement uses TRBV27 and TRBJ1-5, with 12 nucleotides matching TRBD1. CDR1 MNHEY and CDR2 SMNVEV come from the germline V gene (reference sequence). This CDR3 has 17 residues. Trimming cost V 6 bases and J 7 bases; bases outside gene matches: 13. CDR3 sequence (DNA): TGTGCCAGCAGCGCCGGGACAGGGGGCGGGGGGCGCCAGCCCCAGCATTTT. It specifies CASSAGTGGGGRQPQHF.

This clonotype was counted many times. The chain couples TRBV12-3 or TRBV12-4 to TRBJ2-6; the match to TRBD1 covers 10 bases. The V segment lost 6 bases and the J segment 0 bases; nucleotides outside the gene matches: 8. The CDR3 totals 18 residues. The CDR3 bases are TGTGCCAGCAGGAAGGGACAGGGGATCCCCTCTGGGGCCAACGTCCTGACTTTC. As protein: CASRKGQGIPSGANVLTF.

This clonotype was seen a few times. This sequence joins TRBV6-6 and TRBJ1-5, with 9 bases fitting TRBD1. CDR1 and CDR2 (germline): MNHNY, SVGAGI (reference sequence). The CDR3 consists of 15 residues. V was pared by 5 bases and J by 6 bases, with 8 bases of the junction left unmatched. The CDR3 coding sequence is TGTGCCAGCAGTGGGACAGGGCTAGGTGGTCAGCCCCAGCATTTT. Protein sequence: CASSGTGLGGQPQHF.

This clonotype was detected a few times. CDR3 in DNA: TGTGCCAGCAGCTTATCGAAGGGGGACTACGAGCAGTACTTC. Its protein product is CASSLSKGDYEQYF. The V and J genes are TRBV7-9 and TRBJ2-7, with a weak D call TRBD1 (6 bases). This CDR3 is built from 14 residues. V gave up 2 bases and J gave up 3 bases, with 11 bases separating them. Germline lookup yields CDR1 SEHNR and CDR2 FQNEAQ (reference sequence).